The 13 T cell receptor beta chains in this list originate from one sample, sequenced in a study of early T cells in non-severe SARS-CoV-2 infection (dated by TCRdb to the early 2020s). Libraries were constructed by 5' RACE. Sequencing instrument: NextSeq 500. TCRdb cleaned the public reads at Q25 with fastp, built clones with MiXCR and kept in-frame beta chains. Merged by CDR3 protein, the rows form single entries marked with the most common genes and DNA. For this sample there are about 77,000 distinct CDR3 sequences; approximately 15% appear just once. The top ten clonotypes cover less than 3.5% of the sample. The source material was whole blood. The receptors derive from an adult who was a healthcare worker with PCR-confirmed SARS-CoV-2 infection or an uninfected control (not recorded which).

This clonotype was counted a few times. The chain joins TRBV12-3 or TRBV12-4 to TRBJ2-4, with TRBD2 identical over 13 bases. This CDR3 has 18 residues. J was trimmed by 7 bases and V by 5 bases; bases with no gene match: 14. This CDR3 is CASSIRLAGGPTANIQYF. The CDR3 bases are TGTGCCAGCAGTATCCGACTAGCGGGGGGACCCACCGCCAACATTCAGTACTTC.

This chain uses TRBV11-2 with TRBJ2-5; TRBD2 might be the D (6 bases). The CDR3 is 17 amino acids. V was cut by 5 bases and J by 2 bases, with 21 bases left in between. Germline assignment: CDR1 SGHAT and CDR2 FQNNGV. CDR3: CASSARSSGVSQETQYF. CDR3 bases: TGTGCCAGCAGCGCCCGGTCGTCGGGGGTGTCACAAGAGACCCAGTACTTC.

The V call is TRBV7-3, the J call TRBJ1-6; 7 nucleotides align to TRBD1. CDR3 length equals 14 residues. Germline lookup yields CDR1 SGHTA and CDR2 FQGTGA. Trimming at V came to 3 bases and at J to 10 bases, leaving 6 bases not matched to a gene. The DNA for the CDR3 is TGTGCCAGCAGCTTGAGACAGGGTGAATCACCCCTCCACTTT. It codes for CASSLRQGESPLHF.

This clonotype has a handful of counts. The gene calls are TRBV20-1 and TRBJ1-5; D may be TRBD1 (6 bases). Trimming cost V 1 base and J 1 base, with 26 bases left between them. The CDR3 is made up of 20 amino acids. The germline CDR1 and CDR2 sequences are DFQATT and SNEGSKA (reference sequence). The CDR3 nucleotides are TGCAGTGCTAGAGGGGAGTCGGGACACAAAGGGAGGGGAAGCAATCAGCCCCAGCATTTT. This codes for CSARGESGHKGRGSNQPQHF.

This clonotype was picked up a small number of times. The chain carries TRBV12-5 and TRBJ2-5, with D unclear. From germline, CDR1 is LGHNT and CDR2 FRNRAP. The CDR3 totals 15 residues. Between the trimmed V and J ends, which lost 0 bases and 5 bases, there was a span of 13 bases. The DNA of the CDR3 is TGTGCTAGTGGTTTGGTACCCCAGCTTCTGGAGACCCAGTACTTC. It is translated as CASGLVPQLLETQYF.

This clonotype was recorded many times. The chain couples TRBV7-8 to TRBJ2-7, with D unclear. Trimming shortened V by 5 bases and J by 3 bases, and 14 bases separated the two germline ends. This CDR3 is built from 14 residues. Germline V gene lookup returns CDR1 SGHVS and CDR2 FQNEAQ. The CDR3 region has the DNA TGTGCCAGCAGCCTCATGGGGAATCACTACGAGCAGTACTTC. Translating gives CASSLMGNHYEQYF.

The chain combines TRBV19 with TRBJ2-1; D remains unclear. Trimming took off 1 base at V and 6 bases at J, with 13 bases between the two ends. The CDR3 is 15 amino acids. CDR1 LNHDA and CDR2 SQIVND come from the germline V gene (reference sequence). CDR3: CASSIGGPVSNEQFF. The CDR3 bases are TGTGCCAGTAGTATAGGAGGCCCTGTTAGCAATGAGCAGTTCTTC.

This rearrangement joins TRBV7-9 to TRBJ1-3; no firm D call. This CDR3 has 15 amino acids. V was shortened by 5 bases and J by 0 bases, with 11 bases between the two germline ends. CDR1 SEHNR and CDR2 FQNEAQ come from the germline V gene (reference sequence). CDR3 residues: CASSPWTLSGNTIYF. The CDR3 coding sequence is TGTGCCAGCAGCCCTTGGACCCTCTCTGGAAACACCATATATTTT.

CDR3 sequence reads: CASSSFSARTDTQYF. The CDR3, as DNA: TGTGCCAGCAGCTCATTTAGCGCACGCACAGATACGCAGTATTTT. The V and J genes are TRBV7-9 and TRBJ2-3; tentative D call: TRBD2 (5 bases). Trimming cost V 4 bases and J 1 base, with 12 bases left between them. The CDR3 covers 15 residues. Per germline, CDR1 SEHNR and CDR2 FQNEAQ (reference sequence). The whole variable domain, remainder taken from reference TRBV7-9 and TRBJ2-3, is DTGVSQNPRHKITKRGQNVTFRCDPISEHNRLYWYRQTLGQGPEFLTYFQNEAQLEKSRLLSDRFSAERPKGSFSTLEIQRTEQGDSAMYLCASSSFSARTDTQYFGPGTRLTVL.

This clonotype was counted a few times. This sequence joins TRBV9 and TRBJ1-1; a weak D match, TRBD1 (5 bases). This CDR3 comprises 15 residues. The germline V gene has CDR1 SGDLS and CDR2 YYNGEE. V dropped 0 bases and J dropped 4 bases, with 13 bases sitting between them. This chain's CDR3 is CASSVGRNQGTEAFF. The CDR3 region has the DNA TGTGCCAGCAGCGTAGGTAGGAACCAGGGCACTGAAGCTTTCTTT.

Ten or more counts support this clonotype. J is TRBJ2-7 and V is TRBV7-9; D call uncertain. V was pared by 5 bases and J by 3 bases, with 14 bases between. The CDR3 consists of 14 residues. Germline CDR1 SEHNR, CDR2 FQNEAQ (reference sequence). The CDR3 loop is CASSPRTADYEQYF. The CDR3 region has the DNA TGTGCCAGCAGCCCGCGGACGGCGGACTACGAGCAGTACTTC.

This clonotype was seen ten or more times. V gene TRBV29-1 combines with J gene TRBJ2-7; D gene uncertain. Germline CDR1 is SQVTM and CDR2 is ANQGSEA. The V end was cut by 4 bases, the J end by 6 bases, with 10 bases between. There are 11 residues in the CDR3. CDR3 region: CSVVVGSEQYF. CDR3 coding DNA: TGCAGCGTTGTGGTCGGGTCCGAGCAGTACTTC.

The rearrangement joins TRBV20-1 to TRBJ2-1, with 11 bases lining up with TRBD2. Germline trimming cut 6 bases from V and 2 bases from J; bases unmatched to any gene: 9. Germline V gene sequence: CDR1 DFQATT, CDR2 SNEGSKA (reference sequence). The CDR3 spans 16 residues. Here the CDR3 DNA reads TGCAGTGCCGTCCCGGGACTAGCGGACCCCTACAATGAGCAGTTCTTC. It translates to CSAVPGLADPYNEQFF.